The 28 T cell receptor beta chains presented below share a single source sample, sequenced in a study of CD8 T cells in ankylosing spondylitis. Findings of the study overall: A motif in TCR beta, a set of seven to nine highly homologous variants, appeared characteristic of ankylosing spondylitis blood.

TCRdb analysed the 5' RACE reads with MiXCR anew, one entry per CDR3 protein. The profile covers approximately 440,000 distinct CDR3 sequences, with more than 15% appearing a single time and about 0.94% taken by the ten largest. Their target antigens are unknown. The sequenced material came from blood, either unsorted or a sorted T cell fraction (not recorded which). These receptors were collected from a male donor with ankylosing spondylitis.

Only a few counts were recorded for this clonotype. Germline is not matched at one junction end, which may reflect a read error. The gene calls are TRBV2 and TRBJ1-2, with D unclear. Germline V CDR1 and CDR2: SNHLY, FYNNEI. The CDR3 consists of 10 residues. The CDR3 bases are TGTGCCAGCAGTGAGGTTAGCCTCCATTTC. It is translated as CASSEVSLHF.

The rearrangement uses TRBV11-2 and TRBJ2-5; no definite D call. The V gene's germline CDR1 is SGHAT and CDR2 FQNNGV. With 1 base removed from V and 5 bases from J, the gap between germline ends came to 8 bases. The CDR3 loop spans 13 amino acids. The CDR3 DNA reads TGTGCCAGCAGCTTAGGAGGTCTTGAGACCCAGTACTTC. It is translated as CASSLGGLETQYF.

This chain joins TRBV30 and TRBJ2-1, with 7 bases that match TRBD2. The CDR3 is 15 residues long. After removal of 2 bases from V and 0 bases from J, the junction contained 4 bases not matched to a gene. Germline V gives CDR1 GTSNPN, CDR2 SVGIG (reference sequence). This CDR3 is CAWSPGRGSYNEQFF. CDR3 nucleotides: TGTGCCTGGAGTCCAGGGAGGGGCTCCTACAATGAGCAGTTCTTC.

Only a few counts were recorded for this clonotype. The chain uses TRBV7-2 and TRBJ1-5; no clear D. This CDR3 comprises 16 residues. V lost 1 base to trimming and J lost 3 bases, with 13 bases between them. From germline, CDR1 is SGHTA and CDR2 FQGNSA. CDR3 protein: CASSLGVGFVNQPQHF. CDR3 bases: TGTGCCAGCAGCTTAGGTGTGGGGTTTGTCAATCAGCCCCAGCATTTT.

This clonotype was counted at least ten times. This rearrangement joins TRBV29-1 to TRBJ1-5, with unresolved D. Per germline, CDR1 SQVTM and CDR2 ANQGSEA. The V and J ends lost 5 bases and 6 bases respectively, with 14 bases between them. This CDR3 has 13 residues. CDR3 loop: CSVLFQERQPQHF. CDR3 DNA sequence: TGCAGCGTTCTGTTCCAGGAGCGTCAGCCCCAGCATTTT.

The chain combines TRBV6-5 with TRBJ1-3; D is unclear. Trimming removed 4 bases at V and 1 base at J, with 8 bases between. The germline CDR1 and CDR2 sequences are MNHEY and SVGAGI. The CDR3 is 14 amino acids. DNA for the CDR3: TGTGCCAGCAGTTCAGGTGTATCTGGAAACACCATATATTTT. Its protein product is CASSSGVSGNTIYF.

This clonotype was observed many times. The chain recombines TRBV18 with TRBJ1-3; 7 bases line up with TRBD1. Unmatched junction bases numbered 10, after V lost 1 base and J lost 4 bases. The length of the CDR3 is 17 residues. CDR1 is KGHSH, CDR2 LQKENI, per germline. CDR3 sequence: CASSPLPKQGIGNTIYF. The CDR3 DNA reads TGTGCCAGCTCACCACTTCCGAAACAGGGGATCGGAAACACCATATATTTT.

This clonotype was counted a few times. V usage is TRBV7-2 and J usage is TRBJ2-7; D ambiguous. Per the germline V gene, CDR1 is SGHTA and CDR2 is FQGNSA. Between the trimmed V and J ends, which lost 1 base and 7 bases, there was a span of 17 bases. CDR3 length equals 15 residues. The CDR3 loop is CASSLGPGPLGEQYF. The CDR3 DNA follows: TGTGCCAGCAGCTTAGGGCCAGGACCCCTGGGGGAGCAGTACTTC.

This sequence joins TRBV20-1 and TRBJ2-1, with D unclear. CDR1 and CDR2 (germline): DFQATT, SNEGSKA (reference sequence). V lost 3 bases and J lost 0, with 12 bases in between. The CDR3 is made up of 15 amino acids. The chain's CDR3 is CSARVLTSSYNEQFF. The CDR3 DNA reads as TGCAGTGCTAGGGTTCTCACCAGCTCCTACAATGAGCAGTTCTTC.

This chain connects TRBV29-1 to TRBJ2-1; 10 bases agree with TRBD2. From germline, CDR1 is SQVTM and CDR2 ANQGSEA. This CDR3 region has 13 residues. V lost 7 bases to trimming and J lost 5 bases; unmatched junction nucleotides: 5. The CDR3 nucleotides are TGCAGCGGTTGGACTAGCGGTAACAATGAGCAGTTCTTC. This codes for CSGWTSGNNEQFF.

The V call is TRBV4-2, the J call TRBJ1-5; weak D call: TRBD1 (6 bases). This CDR3 is built from 16 residues. Trimming removed 4 bases at V and 8 bases at J, with 21 bases between. The germline CDR1 and CDR2 sequences are LGHNA and YNFKEQ. CDR3 bases: TGTGCCAGCAGCCGAAACCCAGGGGACCCTATGAAGCCCCAGCATTTT. Translated, it gives CASSRNPGDPMKPQHF.

This clonotype has more than one count but fewer than ten. J is TRBJ2-5 and V is TRBV7-9, with 10 bases fitting TRBD1. The CDR3 length is 15 residues. CDR1 is SEHNR and CDR2 is FQNEAQ in the germline V gene (reference sequence). V lost 1 base to trimming and J lost 3 bases; unmatched junction nucleotides: 2. The CDR3 reads CASSLGQGAEETQYF. CDR3 nucleotides: TGTGCCAGCAGCTTAGGACAGGGGGCAGAAGAGACCCAGTACTTC.

This clonotype was counted only a few times. This chain connects TRBV18 to TRBJ1-2; 9 nucleotides align to TRBD1. After removal of 3 bases from V and 6 bases from J, the junction contained 5 bases not matched to a gene. The CDR3 spans 14 residues. Germline lookup yields CDR1 KGHSH and CDR2 LQKENI. The CDR3 DNA reads TGTGCCAGCTCACCCTCGGGACAGGGTAATGGCTACACCTTC. Encoded protein: CASSPSGQGNGYTF.

This chain joins TRBV11-2 and TRBJ2-5; tentatively, D is TRBD1 (6 bases). The CDR3 has 15 residues. Looked up from germline, CDR1 is SGHAT and CDR2 is FQNNGV. The V end was cut by 1 base, the J end by 3 bases, with 12 bases between. The CDR3: CASSLGPGAEETQYF. DNA for the CDR3: TGTGCCAGCAGCTTAGGCCCAGGGGCCGAAGAGACCCAGTACTTC.

This clonotype was observed a few times. The V and J genes are TRBV6-5 and TRBJ2-5; TRBD1 or TRBD2 may be the D gene (5 bases each). Trimming pared 0 bases from V and 5 bases from J, leaving 10 bases between. Germline values: CDR1 MNHEY, CDR2 SVGAGI. The CDR3 totals 14 residues. The CDR3 bases are TGTGCCAGCAGTTACTCATGGGGGACGGAGACCCAGTACTTC. This gives the protein CASSYSWGTETQYF.

This clonotype was counted many times. This chain links TRBV9 with TRBJ1-1; D might be TRBD1 (5 bases). This CDR3 region has 17 residues. V dropped 4 bases and J dropped 0 bases, with 19 bases sitting between them. Looked up from germline, CDR1 is SGDLS and CDR2 is YYNGEE. CDR3: CASSSRDGGPMNTEAFF. The CDR3 DNA is TGTGCCAGCAGCTCCCGAGATGGGGGACCCATGAACACTGAAGCTTTCTTT.

The rearrangement uses TRBV5-1 and TRBJ2-7, with D unresolved. The CDR3 has 13 amino acids. The V end lost 4 bases, the J end lost 6 bases, and 14 bases lay between the germline ends. CDR1 and CDR2 (germline): SGHRS, YFSETQ. The CDR3 DNA sequence: TGCGCCAGCAGCCCGAACTACCCCCGCGAGCAGTACTTC. Translation: CASSPNYPREQYF.

The chain combines TRBV15 with TRBJ1-2; tentatively, D is TRBD1 (6 bases). In germline, CDR1 is LNHNV, CDR2 YYDKDF (reference sequence). The CDR3 has 16 residues. V dropped 5 bases and J dropped 0 bases, with 16 bases sitting between them. The CDR3 is CATSPMEGEANYGYTF. The CDR3 bases are TGTGCCACCAGCCCCATGGAGGGGGAGGCTAACTATGGCTACACCTTC.

This clonotype has more than one count but fewer than ten. The chain joins TRBV5-1 to TRBJ1-2, with 10 bases aligning to TRBD1. This CDR3 comprises 15 residues. J lost 5 bases, V lost 3 bases, and 7 bases had no gene match. The germline CDR1 and CDR2 sequences are SGHRS and YFSETQ. The CDR3 sequence is CASSSGQGFGYGYTF. The CDR3 coding sequence is TGCGCCAGCAGCTCGGGACAGGGGTTCGGGTATGGCTACACCTTC.

The sample holds a few counts of this clonotype. The chain couples TRBV20-1 to TRBJ1-1; 7 positions agree with TRBD1. CDR1 and CDR2 from the germline V gene are DFQATT and SNEGSKA (reference sequence). The V gene end was trimmed by 3 bases and the J gene end by 0 bases; junction bases not matched to a gene: 7. The CDR3 has 15 amino acids. The CDR3 bases are TGCAGTGCTAGGCTAGCGGGACAGATGAACACTGAAGCTTTCTTT. Translated: CSARLAGQMNTEAFF.

The chain links TRBV18 to TRBJ2-7; 7 nucleotides match TRBD1. The CDR3 is 14 residues long. Per the germline V gene, CDR1 is KGHSH and CDR2 is LQKENI. J lost 4 bases, V lost 6 bases, and 9 bases had no gene match. The CDR3: CASSHDRAVYEQYF. The CDR3 DNA reads TGTGCCAGCTCTCACGACAGGGCAGTATACGAGCAGTACTTC.

The CDR3 here is CASSPRVGASYEQYF. The CDR3 bases are TGTGCCAGCAGTCCCCGCGTCGGGGCGTCCTACGAGCAGTACTTC. This chain joins TRBV12-3 or TRBV12-4 and TRBJ2-7; either TRBD1 or TRBD2 may fit D (5 bases each). This CDR3 spans 15 amino acids. V was trimmed by 5 bases and J by 1 base, leaving 15 bases between them.

The chain links TRBV29-1 to TRBJ1-1, with a weak D call TRBD1 (5 bases). This CDR3 has 16 amino acids. The ends were cut back, 7 bases at V and 0 bases at J, with 21 bases in the middle. Germline-derived CDR1 and CDR2 are SQVTM and ANQGSEA. The CDR3 loop reads CSGTKGVSPMNTEAFF. The CDR3 nucleotides are TGCAGCGGTACTAAAGGGGTTTCCCCTATGAACACTGAAGCTTTCTTT.

The chain couples TRBV18 to TRBJ2-2, with D perhaps TRBD1 (5 bases). The CDR3 is made up of 12 amino acids. Germline loops: CDR1 KGHSH, CDR2 LQKENI. Trimming cost V 4 bases and J 10 bases, with 10 bases left between them. The CDR3 DNA sequence: TGTGCCAGCTCACTCCAGGGTTCGGAGCTGTTTTTT. Translating gives CASSLQGSELFF.

This clonotype was counted between two and nine times. The chain employs TRBV12-3 or TRBV12-4 and TRBJ1-5, with D possibly being TRBD1 (5 bases). V was trimmed by 5 bases and J by 9 bases, leaving 17 bases between them. The CDR3 extends over 14 amino acids. The CDR3: CASSRSGAPGPQHF. The CDR3 DNA reads as TGTGCCAGCAGTAGGTCCGGGGCCCCGGGGCCCCAGCATTTT.

V gene TRBV30 combines with J gene TRBJ2-1, with D uncertain. Germline V gene data show CDR1 as GTSNPN and CDR2 as SVGIG (reference sequence). The CDR3 spans 14 residues. V was shortened by 5 bases and J by 5 bases, with 16 bases between the two germline ends. The CDR3 nucleotides read TGTGCCTGGCAATACCGCCGGGCGGACAATGAGCAGTTCTTC. Amino acids: CAWQYRRADNEQFF.

The chain has TRBV20-1 and TRBJ2-7; no reliable D call. CDR1 and CDR2 from the germline V gene are DFQATT and SNEGSKA (reference sequence). Trimming removed 3 bases from V and 4 bases from J, with 7 bases in between. The CDR3 length is 11 residues. This chain's CDR3 is CSARSTYEQYF. DNA for the CDR3: TGCAGTGCTAGGAGTACGTACGAGCAGTACTTC.

The chain has TRBV29-1 and TRBJ2-5, with TRBD1 as a possible D gene (6 bases). CDR3 size: 13 residues. V lost 3 bases, J lost 4 bases, and 12 bases lay in between. Germline V gene sequence: CDR1 SQVTM, CDR2 ANQGSEA. The CDR3 reads CSVDNRVGETQYF. The CDR3 DNA is TGCAGCGTTGATAACAGGGTGGGAGAGACCCAGTACTTC.